The sequence of this TCR beta chain was determined in a study of blood T cells in healthy people across ages. Across the whole study: Roughly one uniquely barcoded beta molecule per two T cells was captured. Study conclusions and caveats: Long-lived donors exceeded aged donors in naive CD4+ cells and diversity.

A J-beta primer mix and a sample-barcoded 5' primer were used in a second PCR of about 7 to 12 cycles. Each TCR beta cDNA got a 12-nucleotide random molecular identifier. Via MiXCR, TCRdb re-called the 5' RACE reads, giving one row per CDR3 protein. The table records 600,000 to 850,000 distinct CDR3 sequences, approximately 43% of them present only once. Isolation recovered at least 6.5 million PBMCs from every sample. The CDR3 consists of 14 residues. With 5 bases clipped from V and 7 bases from J, the junction kept 5 bases outside the gene matches. In germline, CDR1 is SGHVS, CDR2 FNYEAQ. This clonotype was found once. What it binds is not known.

The sequencing input was blood. The chain couples TRBV7-6 to TRBJ1-4; 9 nucleotides agree with TRBD1. This TCR was recovered from a woman aged 60-75 years in good health. CDR3 sequence reads: CASSPGTGFEKLFF. In DNA form, the CDR3 reads TGTGCCAGCAGCCCAGGGACAGGGTTTGAAAAACTGTTTTTT.